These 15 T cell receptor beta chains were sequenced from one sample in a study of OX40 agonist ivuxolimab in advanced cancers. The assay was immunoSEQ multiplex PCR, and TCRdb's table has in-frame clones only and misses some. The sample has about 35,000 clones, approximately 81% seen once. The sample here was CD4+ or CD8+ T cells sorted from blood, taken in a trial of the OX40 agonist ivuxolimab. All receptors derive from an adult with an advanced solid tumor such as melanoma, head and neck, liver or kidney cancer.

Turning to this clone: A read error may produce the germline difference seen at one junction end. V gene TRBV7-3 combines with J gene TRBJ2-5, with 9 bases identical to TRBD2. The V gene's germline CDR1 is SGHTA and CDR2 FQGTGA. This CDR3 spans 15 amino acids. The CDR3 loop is CASSSKRGAGESQYF. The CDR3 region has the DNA TGTGCCAGCAGCTCGAAGCGGGGGGCCGGGGAGAGCCAGTACTTC.

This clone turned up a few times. In DNA form, the CDR3 reads TGTGCCAGCAGCCAACAGGGGCAACAGGCAGATACGCAGTATTTT. This gives the protein CASSQQGQQADTQYF. This chain joins TRBV9 and TRBJ2-3, with TRBD1 matching over 7 bases. J was trimmed by 4 bases and V by 4 bases; bases with no gene match: 9. The CDR3 runs to 15 residues. Germline V gene lookup returns CDR1 SGDLS and CDR2 YYNGEE. The full variable domain, with the rest looked up from reference TRBV9 and TRBJ2-3, is DSGVTQTPKHLITATGQRVTLRCSPRSGDLSVYWYQQSLDQGLQFLIQYYNGEERAKGNILERFSAQQFPDLHSELNLSSLELGDSALYFCASSQQGQQADTQYFGPGTRLTVL.

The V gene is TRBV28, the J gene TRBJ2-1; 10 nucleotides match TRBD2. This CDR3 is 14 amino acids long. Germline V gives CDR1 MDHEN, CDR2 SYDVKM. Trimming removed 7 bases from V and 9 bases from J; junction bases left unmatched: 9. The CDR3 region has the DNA TGTGCCAGCATGACCCTAGCGGGAGTTGGTGAGCAGTTCTTC. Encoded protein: CASMTLAGVGEQFF.

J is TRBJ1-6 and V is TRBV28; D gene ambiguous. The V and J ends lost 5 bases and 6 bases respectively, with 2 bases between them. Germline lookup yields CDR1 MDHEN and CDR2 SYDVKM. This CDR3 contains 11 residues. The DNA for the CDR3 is TGTGCCAGCAGTGTTAATTCACCCCTCCACTTT. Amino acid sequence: CASSVNSPLHF.

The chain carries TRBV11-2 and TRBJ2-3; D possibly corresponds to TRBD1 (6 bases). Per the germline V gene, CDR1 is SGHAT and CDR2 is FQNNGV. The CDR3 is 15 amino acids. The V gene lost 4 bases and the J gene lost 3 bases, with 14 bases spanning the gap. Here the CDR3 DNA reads TGTGCCAGCAGCTCGCCCGGGACAAAGACAGATACGCAGTATTTT. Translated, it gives CASSSPGTKTDTQYF.

Written as DNA, the CDR3 is TGTGCCAGCAAGCTGCGGGGGGAATACAATGAGCAGTTCTTC. Translation: CASKLRGEYNEQFF. The chain joins TRBV6-6 to TRBJ2-1, with 8 bases matching TRBD2. V shed 7 bases and J 4 bases; nucleotides not matched to a gene: 6. Germline lookup yields CDR1 MNHNY and CDR2 SVGAGI (reference sequence). The CDR3 extends over 14 amino acids.

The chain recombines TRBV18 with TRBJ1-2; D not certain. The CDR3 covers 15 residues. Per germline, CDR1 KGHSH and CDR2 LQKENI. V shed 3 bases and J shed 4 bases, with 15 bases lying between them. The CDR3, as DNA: TGTGCCAGCTCACCGTCTTTGAGGCAGACCTATGGCTACACCTTC. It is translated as CASSPSLRQTYGYTF. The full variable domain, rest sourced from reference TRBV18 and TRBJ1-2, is NAGVMQNPRHLVRRRGQEARLRCSPMKGHSHVYWYRQLPEEGLKFMVYLQKENIIDESGMPKERFSAEFPKEGPSILRIQQVVRGDSAAYFCASSPSLRQTYGYTFGSGTRLTVV.

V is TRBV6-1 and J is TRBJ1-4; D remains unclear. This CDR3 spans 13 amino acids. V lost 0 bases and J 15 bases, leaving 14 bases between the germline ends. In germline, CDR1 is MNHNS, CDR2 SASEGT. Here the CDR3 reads CASSEARNGQVFF. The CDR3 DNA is TGTGCCAGCAGTGAAGCTCGAAATGGTCAAGTGTTTTTT.

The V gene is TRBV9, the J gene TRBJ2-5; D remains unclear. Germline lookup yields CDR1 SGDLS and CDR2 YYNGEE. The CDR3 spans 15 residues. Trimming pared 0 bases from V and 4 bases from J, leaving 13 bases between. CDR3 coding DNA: TGTGCCAGCAGCGTAGCGACGGCAGCCCTAGAGACCCAGTACTTC. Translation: CASSVATAALETQYF.

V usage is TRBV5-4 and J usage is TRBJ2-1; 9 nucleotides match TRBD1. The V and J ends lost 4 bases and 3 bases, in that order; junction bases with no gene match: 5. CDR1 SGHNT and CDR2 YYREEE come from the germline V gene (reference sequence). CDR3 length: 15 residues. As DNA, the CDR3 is TGTGCCAGCAGCCCCTTGGGACAGGGCTACAATGAGCAGTTCTTC. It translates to CASSPLGQGYNEQFF. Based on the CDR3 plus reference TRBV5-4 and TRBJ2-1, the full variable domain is ETGVTQSPTHLIKTRGQQVTLRCSSQSGHNTVSWYQQALGQGPQFIFQYYREEENGRGNFPPRFSGLQFPNYSSELNVNALELDDSALYLCASSPLGQGYNEQFFGPGTRLTVL.

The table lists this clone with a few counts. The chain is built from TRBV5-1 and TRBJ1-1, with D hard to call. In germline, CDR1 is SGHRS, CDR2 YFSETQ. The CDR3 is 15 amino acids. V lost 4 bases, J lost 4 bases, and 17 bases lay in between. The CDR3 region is CASSKTALVATEAFF. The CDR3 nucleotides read TGCGCCAGCAGCAAGACGGCCTTGGTGGCCACTGAAGCTTTCTTT.

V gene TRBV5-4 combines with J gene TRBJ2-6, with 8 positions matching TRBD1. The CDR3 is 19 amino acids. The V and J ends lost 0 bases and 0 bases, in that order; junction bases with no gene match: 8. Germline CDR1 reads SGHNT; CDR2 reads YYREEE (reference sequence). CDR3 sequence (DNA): TGTGCCAGCAGCTTGGATTTGACAGGGGCTAACTCTGGGGCCAACGTCCTGACTTTC. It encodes CASSLDLTGANSGANVLTF.

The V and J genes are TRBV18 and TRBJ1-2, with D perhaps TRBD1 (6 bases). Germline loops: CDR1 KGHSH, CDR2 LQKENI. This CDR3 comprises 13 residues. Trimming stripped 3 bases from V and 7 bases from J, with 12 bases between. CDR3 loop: CASSPDSTTGYTF. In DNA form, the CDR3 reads TGTGCCAGCTCACCGGACAGTACTACTGGCTACACCTTC.

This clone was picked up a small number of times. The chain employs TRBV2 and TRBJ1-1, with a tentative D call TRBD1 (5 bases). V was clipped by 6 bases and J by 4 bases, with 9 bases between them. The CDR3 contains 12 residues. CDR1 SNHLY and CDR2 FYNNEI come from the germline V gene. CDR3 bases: TGTGCCAGCAGCGGCGGGGGCACTGAAGCTTTCTTT. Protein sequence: CASSGGGTEAFF.

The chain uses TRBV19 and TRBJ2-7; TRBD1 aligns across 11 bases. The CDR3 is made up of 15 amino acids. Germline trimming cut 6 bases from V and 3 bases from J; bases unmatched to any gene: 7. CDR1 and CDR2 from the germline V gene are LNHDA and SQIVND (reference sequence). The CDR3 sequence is CASSAGTGGLYEQYF. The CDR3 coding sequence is TGTGCCAGTAGCGCCGGGACAGGGGGACTCTACGAGCAGTACTTC.